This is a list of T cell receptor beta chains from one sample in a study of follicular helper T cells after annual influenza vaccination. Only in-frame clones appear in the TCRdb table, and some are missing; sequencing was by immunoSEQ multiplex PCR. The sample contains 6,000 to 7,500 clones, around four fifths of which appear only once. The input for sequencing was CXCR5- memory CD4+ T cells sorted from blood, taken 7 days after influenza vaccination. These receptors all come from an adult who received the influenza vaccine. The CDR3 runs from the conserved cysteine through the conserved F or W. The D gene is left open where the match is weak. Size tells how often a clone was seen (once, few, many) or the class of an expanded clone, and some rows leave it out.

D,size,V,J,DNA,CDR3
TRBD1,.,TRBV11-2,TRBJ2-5,TGTGCCAGCAGCTTAGGACAGGGGATCCAAGAGACCCAGTACTTC,CASSLGQGIQETQYF
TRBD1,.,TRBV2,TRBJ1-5,TGTGCCAGCAGTACACAGGGGACCAATCAGCCCCAGCATTTT,CASSTQGTNQPQHF
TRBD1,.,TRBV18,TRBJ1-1,TGTGCCAGCTCATCGAGAGGGCCGACTGACAGGGGGCGCGATGCTTTCTTT,CASSSRGPTDRGRDAFF
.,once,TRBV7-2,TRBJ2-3,TGTGCCAGCAGCCCACAGAGGGGAGATACGCAGTATTTT,CASSPQRGDTQYF
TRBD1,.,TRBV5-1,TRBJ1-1,TGCGCCAGCAGCTATGGGACAGGGCTCACTGAAGCTTTCTTT,CASSYGTGLTEAFF
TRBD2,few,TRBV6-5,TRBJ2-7,TGTGCCAGCAGTCGGACTAGCGGTTCCTACGAGCAGTACTTC,CASSRTSGSYEQYF
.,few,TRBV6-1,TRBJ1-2,TGTGCCAGCAGTGAATCTAGAAGGGATGGCTACACCTTC,CASSESRRDGYTF
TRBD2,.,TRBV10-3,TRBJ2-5,TGTGCCATCAGTAATAGAGCGGGAGAGAGGTACCAAGAGACCCAGTACTTC,CAISNRAGERYQETQYF
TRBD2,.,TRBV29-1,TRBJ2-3,TGCAGCGTTGCGGGACTAGTTACAGATACGCAGTATTTT,CSVAGLVTDTQYF
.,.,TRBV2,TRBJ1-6,TGTGCCAGCAGAGGACAGTCTACGACACCCCTCCACTTT,CASRGQSTTPLHF
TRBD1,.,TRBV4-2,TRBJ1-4,TGTGCCAGCAGCCAAGTGGGGCCGGGACAGGGGGCTGCAACTAATGAAAAACTGTTTTTT,CASSQVGPGQGAATNEKLFF
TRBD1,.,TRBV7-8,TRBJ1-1,TGTGCCAGCAGCGGACACAGGGGGAGAAACACTGAAGCTTTCTTT,CASSGHRGRNTEAFF
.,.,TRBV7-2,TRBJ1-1,TGTGCCAGCAGCTTAGGGGGGCGGCGGGGGAACACTGAAGCTTTCTTT,CASSLGGRRGNTEAFF
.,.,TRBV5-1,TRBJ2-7,TGCGCCAGCAGCATGCTCAGAGGGAGTAACTACGAGCAGTACTTC,CASSMLRGSNYEQYF
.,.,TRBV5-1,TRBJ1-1,TGCGCCAGCAGCCCTGACGGGATGGGAAGGGAGACTGAAGCTTTCTTT,CASSPDGMGRETEAFF
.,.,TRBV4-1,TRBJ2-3,TGCGCCAGCAGCCAAGAGTGGAGGGGTGGAGCAGATACGCAGTATTTT,CASSQEWRGGADTQYF
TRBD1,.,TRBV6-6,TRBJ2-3,TGTGCCAGCGTATTAGGACAGGGTGGGACAGATACGCAGTATTTT,CASVLGQGGTDTQYF
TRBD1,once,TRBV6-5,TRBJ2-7,TGTGCCAGCAGTGGCTACAGGGGGAGCTACGAGCAGTACTTC,CASSGYRGSYEQYF
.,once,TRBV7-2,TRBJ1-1,TGTGCCAGCAGCCCCGGGCCTAACACTGAAGCTTTCTTT,CASSPGPNTEAFF
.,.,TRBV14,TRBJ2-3,TGTGCCAGCAGCCAAGGAGGGCTTAGGGGGGATACGCAGTATTTT,CASSQGGLRGDTQYF
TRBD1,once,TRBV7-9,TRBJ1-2,TGTGCCAGCAGCTTCGCACAGACAGGGTATGGCTACACCTTC,CASSFAQTGYGYTF
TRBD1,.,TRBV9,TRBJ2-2,TGTGCCAGCAGCATCCGGACAGGGAACACCGGGGAGCTGTTTTTT,CASSIRTGNTGELFF
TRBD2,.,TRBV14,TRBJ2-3,TGTGCCAGCAGAGGGACTAGCGGAGCTCCTAGTACGCAGTATTTT,CASRGTSGAPSTQYF
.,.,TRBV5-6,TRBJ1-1,TGTGCCAGCAGCTTCTATCCGGCAGGGAACACTGAAGCTTTCTTT,CASSFYPAGNTEAFF
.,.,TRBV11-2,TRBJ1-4,TGTGCCAGCAGCTATAATGAAAAACTGTTTTTT,CASSYNEKLFF
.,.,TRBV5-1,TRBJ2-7,TGCGCCAGCAGCTTGGATGACACCCCCACCGTTAAGCAGTACTTC,CASSLDDTPTVKQYF
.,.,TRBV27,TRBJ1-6,TGTGCCAGCGGAACAGGGATCAAATCCTATAATTCACCCCTCCACTTT,CASGTGIKSYNSPLHF
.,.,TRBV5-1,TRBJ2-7,TGCGCCAGCAGCCGGGACGGTAGCTCCTACGAGCAGTACTTC,CASSRDGSSYEQYF
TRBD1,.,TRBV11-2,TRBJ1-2,TGTGCCAGCAGCTTACCTGGGACAGTCGTCTATGGCTACACCTTC,CASSLPGTVVYGYTF
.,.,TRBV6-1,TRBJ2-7,TGTGCCAGCAAACAGGGGGGGGCAGGAATCGACGAGCAGTACTTC,CASKQGGAGIDEQYF
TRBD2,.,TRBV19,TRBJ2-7,TGTGCCAGTAGCGGGAGGGCCCCCGGCTCCTACGAGCAGTACTTC,CASSGRAPGSYEQYF
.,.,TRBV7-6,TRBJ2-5,TGTGCCAGCAGCCCGACCGGGACCCATGGGGAGACCCAGTACTTC,CASSPTGTHGETQYF
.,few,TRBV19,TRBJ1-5,TGTGCCAGTACGGAGAACCCACTGCTTTATCAGCCCCAGCATTTT,CASTENPLLYQPQHF
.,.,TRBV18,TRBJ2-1,TGTGCCAGCTCACCAAGGAATGGTGATGAGCAGTTCTTC,CASSPRNGDEQFF
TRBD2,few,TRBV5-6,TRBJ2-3,TGTGCCAGCAACCTAGCGGGGCTCTACCTCACAGATACGCAGTATTTT,CASNLAGLYLTDTQYF
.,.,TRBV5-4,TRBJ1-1,TGTGCCAGCAGCTTGAGGTCTGGTGAAGCTTTCTTT,CASSLRSGEAFF
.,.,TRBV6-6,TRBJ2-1,TGTGCCAGCAGGTCTCAGGACCTTTGGAATGAGCAGTTCTTC,CASRSQDLWNEQFF
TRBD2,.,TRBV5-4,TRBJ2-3,TGTGCCAGCAGCTTGACTAGCGGTCTTTACACAGATACGCAGTATTTT,CASSLTSGLYTDTQYF
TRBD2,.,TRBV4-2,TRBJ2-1,TGTGCCAGCAGCCAAGGGCGGGAGCGTGTCGATGAGCAGTTCTTC,CASSQGRERVDEQFF
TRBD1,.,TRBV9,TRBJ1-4,TGTGCCAGCAGCGTAGGGCAGGGGGCAGCTAATGAAAAACTGTTTTTT,CASSVGQGAANEKLFF
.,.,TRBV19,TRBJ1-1,TGTGCCAGTAGCCCCCGGGAGCGGAACACTGAAGCTTTCTTT,CASSPRERNTEAFF
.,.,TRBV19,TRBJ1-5,TGTGCCTCCTGTATGGTAAATAATTTCCAGCCCCAGCATTTT,CASCMVNNFQPQHF
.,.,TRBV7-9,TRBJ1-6,TGTGCCAGCAGCAAATATACAGGTGGGGATTCACCCCTCCACTTT,CASSKYTGGDSPLHF
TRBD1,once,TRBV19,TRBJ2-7,TGTGCCAGTAGTATAGGGACAGGGACCTACGAGCAGTACTTC,CASSIGTGTYEQYF
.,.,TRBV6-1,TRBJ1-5,TGTGCCAGCAGTGCAGGGCAGGGTGGGAATCAGCCCCAGCATTTT,CASSAGQGGNQPQHF
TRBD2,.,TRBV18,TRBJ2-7,TGTGCCAGCTCAAGACTAGCTGATACCTACGAGCAGTACTTC,CASSRLADTYEQYF
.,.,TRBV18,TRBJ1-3,TGTGCCAGCTCCCTCGGCCCGGTGGCCGGGGCTGGAAACACCATATATTTT,CASSLGPVAGAGNTIYF
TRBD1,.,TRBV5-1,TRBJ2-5,TGCGCCAGCAGCACGACGACAGGGGTGGTGGAGACCCAGTACTTC,CASSTTTGVVETQYF
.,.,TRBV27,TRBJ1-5,TGTGCCAGCAGTTTATGGGGAGGGAAGAGCAATCAGCCCCAGCATTTT,CASSLWGGKSNQPQHF
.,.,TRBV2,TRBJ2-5,TGTGCCAGCAGCAGTGCCCAAGAGACCCAGTACTTC,CASSSAQETQYF
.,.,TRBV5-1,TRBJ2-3,TGCGCCAGCAGCTCCGCCCTTCGGCGCACAGATACGCAGTATTTT,CASSSALRRTDTQYF
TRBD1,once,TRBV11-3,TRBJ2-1,TGTGCCAGCAGCTCCGGACAGGCAGGGGATGAGCAGTTCTTC,CASSSGQAGDEQFF
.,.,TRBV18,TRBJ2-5,TGTGCCAGCTCACCACCGACGACCAAACGGGGCGAGACCCAGTACTTC,CASSPPTTKRGETQYF
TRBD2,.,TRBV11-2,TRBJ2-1,TGTGCCAGCATCAAACAAGAGGGCGGGGGGGCCTATGAGCAGTTCTTC,CASIKQEGGGAYEQFF
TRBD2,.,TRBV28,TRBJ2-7,TGTGCCAGCAGTCCCCGAGCGGGAGGAACGATCGAGCAGTACTTC,CASSPRAGGTIEQYF